A selection of T cell receptor beta chains follows, all from one sample in a study of shared clonotypes between healthy human individuals. Profiling relied on immunoSEQ multiplex PCR, and the TCRdb table lists in-frame clones only, not all of them. The sample holds more than 450,000 clones, 79% seen once. The sample consisted of PBMCs. The receptors shown here come from a woman in her thirties or forties in good health. Some clones in this sample may be carry-over from other donors' samples. The CDR3 runs from the conserved cysteine through the conserved F or W. Each record gives: clone size, J gene, V gene, CDR3 protein. A clone size is listed for some rows: how often the clone was seen (once, few, many), or a class if it is expanded.

clone_size: -
j_call: TRBJ2-1
v_call: TRBV5-1
cdr3_aa: CASSLDGGGQNNEQFF

clone_size: -
j_call: TRBJ2-3
v_call: TRBV19
cdr3_aa: CASSVEGTQYF

clone_size: few
j_call: TRBJ1-1
v_call: TRBV5-1
cdr3_aa: CASSLDRPSDEAFF

clone_size: -
j_call: TRBJ2-7
v_call: TRBV27
cdr3_aa: CASSFSGVLAAGEVGQYF

clone_size: -
j_call: TRBJ1-6
v_call: TRBV27
cdr3_aa: CASSNTGTGYSPLHF

clone_size: -
j_call: TRBJ2-7
v_call: TRBV2
cdr3_aa: CASSDGFLSYEQYF

clone_size: many
j_call: TRBJ1-4
v_call: TRBV28
cdr3_aa: CASSSRGGEVSKLFF

clone_size: -
j_call: TRBJ1-4
v_call: TRBV6-1
cdr3_aa: CASKRVNEKLFF

clone_size: -
j_call: TRBJ1-5
v_call: TRBV28
cdr3_aa: CASKQGGNQPQHF

clone_size: -
j_call: TRBJ2-7
v_call: TRBV15
cdr3_aa: CATSMNAGDEQYF

clone_size: once
j_call: TRBJ1-5
v_call: TRBV7-2
cdr3_aa: CASSPLGFGQAAQPQHF

clone_size: -
j_call: TRBJ2-7
v_call: TRBV5-1
cdr3_aa: CASSLELPGTGANEQYF

clone_size: -
j_call: TRBJ1-1
v_call: TRBV6-1
cdr3_aa: CASSSRLGPNTEAFF

clone_size: few
j_call: TRBJ2-3
v_call: TRBV7-2
cdr3_aa: CASRLLAGHPGTDTQYF

clone_size: -
j_call: TRBJ2-7
v_call: TRBV7-2
cdr3_aa: CASAPRREISYEQYF

clone_size: -
j_call: TRBJ2-7
v_call: TRBV11-2
cdr3_aa: CASSLDLVTNYEQYF

clone_size: -
j_call: TRBJ2-1
v_call: TRBV5-1
cdr3_aa: CASSPPPRDRSGNEQFF

clone_size: -
j_call: TRBJ1-1
v_call: TRBV2
cdr3_aa: CASSSPPAAAFF

clone_size: -
j_call: TRBJ1-1
v_call: TRBV4-3
cdr3_aa: CASSQEVRDTEAFF

clone_size: -
j_call: TRBJ2-7
v_call: TRBV10-3
cdr3_aa: CAIRAGTSGRAAYEQYF

clone_size: -
j_call: TRBJ2-1
v_call: TRBV7-2
cdr3_aa: CASAGTPSYNEQFF

clone_size: -
j_call: TRBJ2-7
v_call: TRBV27
cdr3_aa: CASSIRGFRTYEQYF